Listed here is a single TCR beta chain. This entry is derived from a study of blood T cell repertoires in COVID-19. At the level of the study: The samples span acute and convalescent COVID-19 from the United States, Italy and Spain. T cells, B-cell-depleted T cells, or PBMCs supplied cDNA or gDNA.

Original handling: Estimated nucleated cell counts came from reference gene primer amplification. Some clones are missing from TCRdb's copy, which holds only in-frame ones; the method was immunoSEQ multiplex PCR. That table is the source of V, J and clone size, and D and trimming were worked out from the DNA. This sample yields 250,000 to 300,000 clones, of which around 86% are seen a single time; 0.85% to 0.95% belongs to the top ten. What was sequenced was peripheral blood. The receptor was isolated from a woman between 40 and 50 years old who had recovered from COVID-19.

CDR3 nucleotides: TGTGCCAGCAGGGGACAGGGATGGAGGGAGACCCAGTACTTC. Its protein product is CASRGQGWRETQYF. The chain combines TRBV27 with TRBJ2-5; 9 bases line up with TRBD1. Looked up from germline, CDR1 is MNHEY and CDR2 is SMNVEV (reference sequence). The CDR3 extends over 14 amino acids. Losses at the gene ends were 6 bases for V and 5 bases for J; bases not matched to a gene: 7.